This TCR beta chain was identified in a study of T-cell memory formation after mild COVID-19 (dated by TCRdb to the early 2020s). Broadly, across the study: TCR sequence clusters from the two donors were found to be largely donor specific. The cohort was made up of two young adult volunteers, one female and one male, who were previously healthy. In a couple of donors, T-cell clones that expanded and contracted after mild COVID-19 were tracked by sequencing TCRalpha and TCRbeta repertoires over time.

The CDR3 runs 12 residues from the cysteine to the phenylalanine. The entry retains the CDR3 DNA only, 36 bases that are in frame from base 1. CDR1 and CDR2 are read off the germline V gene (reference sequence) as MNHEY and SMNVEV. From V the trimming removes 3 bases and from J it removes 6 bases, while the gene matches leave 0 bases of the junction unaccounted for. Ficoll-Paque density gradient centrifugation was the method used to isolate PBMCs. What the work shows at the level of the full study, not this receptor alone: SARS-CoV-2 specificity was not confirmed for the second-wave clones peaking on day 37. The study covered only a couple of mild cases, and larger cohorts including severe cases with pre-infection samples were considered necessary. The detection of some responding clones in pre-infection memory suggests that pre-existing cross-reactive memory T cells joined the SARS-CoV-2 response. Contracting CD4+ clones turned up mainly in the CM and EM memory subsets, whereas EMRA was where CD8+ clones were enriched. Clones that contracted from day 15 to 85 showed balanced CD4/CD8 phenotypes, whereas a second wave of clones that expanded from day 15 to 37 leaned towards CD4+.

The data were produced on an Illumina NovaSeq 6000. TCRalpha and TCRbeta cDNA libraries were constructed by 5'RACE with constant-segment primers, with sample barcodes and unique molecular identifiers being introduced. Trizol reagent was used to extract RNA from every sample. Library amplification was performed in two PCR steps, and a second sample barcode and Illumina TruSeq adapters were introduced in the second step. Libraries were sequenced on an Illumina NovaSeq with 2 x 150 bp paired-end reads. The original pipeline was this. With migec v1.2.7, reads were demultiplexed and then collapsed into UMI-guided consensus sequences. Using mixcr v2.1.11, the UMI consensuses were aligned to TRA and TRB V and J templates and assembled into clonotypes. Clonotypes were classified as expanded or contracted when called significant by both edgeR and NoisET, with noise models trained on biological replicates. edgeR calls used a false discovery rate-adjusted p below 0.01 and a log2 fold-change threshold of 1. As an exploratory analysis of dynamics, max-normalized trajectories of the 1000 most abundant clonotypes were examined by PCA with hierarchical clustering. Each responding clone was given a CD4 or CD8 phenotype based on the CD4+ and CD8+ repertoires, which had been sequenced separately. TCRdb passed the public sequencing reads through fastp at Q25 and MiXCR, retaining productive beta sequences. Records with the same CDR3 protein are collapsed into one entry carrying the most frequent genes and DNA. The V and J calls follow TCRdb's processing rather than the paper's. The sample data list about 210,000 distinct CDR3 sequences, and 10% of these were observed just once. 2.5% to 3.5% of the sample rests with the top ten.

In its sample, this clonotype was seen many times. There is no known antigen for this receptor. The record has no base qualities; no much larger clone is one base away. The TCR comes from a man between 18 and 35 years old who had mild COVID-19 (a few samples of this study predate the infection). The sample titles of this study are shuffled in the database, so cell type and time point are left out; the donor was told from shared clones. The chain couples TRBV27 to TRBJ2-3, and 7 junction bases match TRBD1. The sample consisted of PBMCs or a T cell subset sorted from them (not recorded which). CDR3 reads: CASSFRGDTQYF. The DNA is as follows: TGTGCCAGCAGTTTCAGGGGGGATACGCAGTATTTT.